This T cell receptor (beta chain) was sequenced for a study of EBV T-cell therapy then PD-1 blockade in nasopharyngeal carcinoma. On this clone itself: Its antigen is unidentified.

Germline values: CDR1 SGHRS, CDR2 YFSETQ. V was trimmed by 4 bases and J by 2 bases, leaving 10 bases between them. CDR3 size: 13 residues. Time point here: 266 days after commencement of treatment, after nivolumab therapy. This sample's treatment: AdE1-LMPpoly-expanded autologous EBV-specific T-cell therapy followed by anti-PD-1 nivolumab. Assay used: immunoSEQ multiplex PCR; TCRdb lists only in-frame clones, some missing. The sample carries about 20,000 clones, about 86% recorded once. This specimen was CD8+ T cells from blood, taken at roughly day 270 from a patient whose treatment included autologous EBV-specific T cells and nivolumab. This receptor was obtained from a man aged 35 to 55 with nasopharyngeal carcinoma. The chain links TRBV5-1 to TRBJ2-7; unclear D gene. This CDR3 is CASSPGLTYEQYF. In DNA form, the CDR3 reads TGCGCCAGCAGCCCGGGTCTCACCTACGAGCAGTACTTC.